This T cell receptor beta chain originates from a study of T cells after yellow fever vaccination. Study conclusions and caveats: Compared with primary, the secondary response was weaker and peaked at day 5, not 15. Reappearance after the booster was seen for most primary-vaccination clones, at approximately 97% CD4 and 85% to 90% CD8.

Using its own MiXCR run on the 5' RACE reads, TCRdb lists one record per CDR3 protein. This sample has 340,000 or so distinct CDR3 sequences, with approximately 12% found just once. Trimming shortened V by 1 base and J by 2 bases, and 11 bases separated the two germline ends. CDR3 length equals 15 residues. Per the germline V gene, CDR1 is MGHRA and CDR2 is YSYEKL. This clonotype showed up just a few times. The antigen is not known. The clonotype comes from a man aged 18-30 years who received the YFV17D yellow fever vaccine. The chain carries TRBV4-1 and TRBJ2-5; D may match TRBD1 or TRBD2 (6 bases each). Sample: CD4+ T cells sorted from PBMCs, taken 15 days after the yellow fever booster vaccination. CDR3 loop: CASSQAGGRQETQYF. The CDR3 DNA reads as TGCGCCAGCAGCCAAGCCGGGGGCCGACAAGAGACCCAGTACTTC.